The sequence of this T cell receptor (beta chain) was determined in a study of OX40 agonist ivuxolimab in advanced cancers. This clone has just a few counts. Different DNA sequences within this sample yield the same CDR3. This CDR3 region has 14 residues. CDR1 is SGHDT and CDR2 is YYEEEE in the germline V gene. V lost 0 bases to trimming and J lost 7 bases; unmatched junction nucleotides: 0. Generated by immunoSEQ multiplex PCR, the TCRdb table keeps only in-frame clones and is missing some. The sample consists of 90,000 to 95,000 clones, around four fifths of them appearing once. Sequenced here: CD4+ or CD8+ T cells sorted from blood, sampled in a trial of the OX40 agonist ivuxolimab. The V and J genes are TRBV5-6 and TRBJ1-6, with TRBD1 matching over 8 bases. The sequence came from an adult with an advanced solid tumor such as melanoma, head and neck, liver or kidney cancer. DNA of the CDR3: TGTGCCAGCAGCTTGGGACAGGGGAATTCACCCCTCCACTTT. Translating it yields CASSLGQGNSPLHF.